This TCR beta chain originates from a study of neurological immune-mediated disorders. CDR1 is MNHNY and CDR2 is SVGAGI in the germline V gene (reference sequence). This CDR3 is built from 15 residues. V gave up 5 bases and J gave up 0 bases, with 14 bases separating them. Source material was 2 million unsorted PBMCs, stored at -80 °C in RNAlater. This clonotype was picked up many times. The making of cDNA relied on 5'RACE with 10-nucleotide random UMIs. TCRdb redid the calling of the 5' RACE reads with MiXCR, one entry per CDR3 protein. Of roughly 70,000 distinct CDR3 sequences detected, 3% to 5% appear once; the ten largest clones hold 1% to 1.5%.

The clonotype was recovered from a man between 25 and 39 years old with multiple sclerosis. Material for sequencing was PBMCs. The chain carries TRBV6-6 and TRBJ2-7; D uncertain. CDR3 sequence reads: CASSMGGSSSYEQYF. CDR3 bases: TGTGCCAGCAGTATGGGCGGCTCGAGCTCCTACGAGCAGTACTTC.